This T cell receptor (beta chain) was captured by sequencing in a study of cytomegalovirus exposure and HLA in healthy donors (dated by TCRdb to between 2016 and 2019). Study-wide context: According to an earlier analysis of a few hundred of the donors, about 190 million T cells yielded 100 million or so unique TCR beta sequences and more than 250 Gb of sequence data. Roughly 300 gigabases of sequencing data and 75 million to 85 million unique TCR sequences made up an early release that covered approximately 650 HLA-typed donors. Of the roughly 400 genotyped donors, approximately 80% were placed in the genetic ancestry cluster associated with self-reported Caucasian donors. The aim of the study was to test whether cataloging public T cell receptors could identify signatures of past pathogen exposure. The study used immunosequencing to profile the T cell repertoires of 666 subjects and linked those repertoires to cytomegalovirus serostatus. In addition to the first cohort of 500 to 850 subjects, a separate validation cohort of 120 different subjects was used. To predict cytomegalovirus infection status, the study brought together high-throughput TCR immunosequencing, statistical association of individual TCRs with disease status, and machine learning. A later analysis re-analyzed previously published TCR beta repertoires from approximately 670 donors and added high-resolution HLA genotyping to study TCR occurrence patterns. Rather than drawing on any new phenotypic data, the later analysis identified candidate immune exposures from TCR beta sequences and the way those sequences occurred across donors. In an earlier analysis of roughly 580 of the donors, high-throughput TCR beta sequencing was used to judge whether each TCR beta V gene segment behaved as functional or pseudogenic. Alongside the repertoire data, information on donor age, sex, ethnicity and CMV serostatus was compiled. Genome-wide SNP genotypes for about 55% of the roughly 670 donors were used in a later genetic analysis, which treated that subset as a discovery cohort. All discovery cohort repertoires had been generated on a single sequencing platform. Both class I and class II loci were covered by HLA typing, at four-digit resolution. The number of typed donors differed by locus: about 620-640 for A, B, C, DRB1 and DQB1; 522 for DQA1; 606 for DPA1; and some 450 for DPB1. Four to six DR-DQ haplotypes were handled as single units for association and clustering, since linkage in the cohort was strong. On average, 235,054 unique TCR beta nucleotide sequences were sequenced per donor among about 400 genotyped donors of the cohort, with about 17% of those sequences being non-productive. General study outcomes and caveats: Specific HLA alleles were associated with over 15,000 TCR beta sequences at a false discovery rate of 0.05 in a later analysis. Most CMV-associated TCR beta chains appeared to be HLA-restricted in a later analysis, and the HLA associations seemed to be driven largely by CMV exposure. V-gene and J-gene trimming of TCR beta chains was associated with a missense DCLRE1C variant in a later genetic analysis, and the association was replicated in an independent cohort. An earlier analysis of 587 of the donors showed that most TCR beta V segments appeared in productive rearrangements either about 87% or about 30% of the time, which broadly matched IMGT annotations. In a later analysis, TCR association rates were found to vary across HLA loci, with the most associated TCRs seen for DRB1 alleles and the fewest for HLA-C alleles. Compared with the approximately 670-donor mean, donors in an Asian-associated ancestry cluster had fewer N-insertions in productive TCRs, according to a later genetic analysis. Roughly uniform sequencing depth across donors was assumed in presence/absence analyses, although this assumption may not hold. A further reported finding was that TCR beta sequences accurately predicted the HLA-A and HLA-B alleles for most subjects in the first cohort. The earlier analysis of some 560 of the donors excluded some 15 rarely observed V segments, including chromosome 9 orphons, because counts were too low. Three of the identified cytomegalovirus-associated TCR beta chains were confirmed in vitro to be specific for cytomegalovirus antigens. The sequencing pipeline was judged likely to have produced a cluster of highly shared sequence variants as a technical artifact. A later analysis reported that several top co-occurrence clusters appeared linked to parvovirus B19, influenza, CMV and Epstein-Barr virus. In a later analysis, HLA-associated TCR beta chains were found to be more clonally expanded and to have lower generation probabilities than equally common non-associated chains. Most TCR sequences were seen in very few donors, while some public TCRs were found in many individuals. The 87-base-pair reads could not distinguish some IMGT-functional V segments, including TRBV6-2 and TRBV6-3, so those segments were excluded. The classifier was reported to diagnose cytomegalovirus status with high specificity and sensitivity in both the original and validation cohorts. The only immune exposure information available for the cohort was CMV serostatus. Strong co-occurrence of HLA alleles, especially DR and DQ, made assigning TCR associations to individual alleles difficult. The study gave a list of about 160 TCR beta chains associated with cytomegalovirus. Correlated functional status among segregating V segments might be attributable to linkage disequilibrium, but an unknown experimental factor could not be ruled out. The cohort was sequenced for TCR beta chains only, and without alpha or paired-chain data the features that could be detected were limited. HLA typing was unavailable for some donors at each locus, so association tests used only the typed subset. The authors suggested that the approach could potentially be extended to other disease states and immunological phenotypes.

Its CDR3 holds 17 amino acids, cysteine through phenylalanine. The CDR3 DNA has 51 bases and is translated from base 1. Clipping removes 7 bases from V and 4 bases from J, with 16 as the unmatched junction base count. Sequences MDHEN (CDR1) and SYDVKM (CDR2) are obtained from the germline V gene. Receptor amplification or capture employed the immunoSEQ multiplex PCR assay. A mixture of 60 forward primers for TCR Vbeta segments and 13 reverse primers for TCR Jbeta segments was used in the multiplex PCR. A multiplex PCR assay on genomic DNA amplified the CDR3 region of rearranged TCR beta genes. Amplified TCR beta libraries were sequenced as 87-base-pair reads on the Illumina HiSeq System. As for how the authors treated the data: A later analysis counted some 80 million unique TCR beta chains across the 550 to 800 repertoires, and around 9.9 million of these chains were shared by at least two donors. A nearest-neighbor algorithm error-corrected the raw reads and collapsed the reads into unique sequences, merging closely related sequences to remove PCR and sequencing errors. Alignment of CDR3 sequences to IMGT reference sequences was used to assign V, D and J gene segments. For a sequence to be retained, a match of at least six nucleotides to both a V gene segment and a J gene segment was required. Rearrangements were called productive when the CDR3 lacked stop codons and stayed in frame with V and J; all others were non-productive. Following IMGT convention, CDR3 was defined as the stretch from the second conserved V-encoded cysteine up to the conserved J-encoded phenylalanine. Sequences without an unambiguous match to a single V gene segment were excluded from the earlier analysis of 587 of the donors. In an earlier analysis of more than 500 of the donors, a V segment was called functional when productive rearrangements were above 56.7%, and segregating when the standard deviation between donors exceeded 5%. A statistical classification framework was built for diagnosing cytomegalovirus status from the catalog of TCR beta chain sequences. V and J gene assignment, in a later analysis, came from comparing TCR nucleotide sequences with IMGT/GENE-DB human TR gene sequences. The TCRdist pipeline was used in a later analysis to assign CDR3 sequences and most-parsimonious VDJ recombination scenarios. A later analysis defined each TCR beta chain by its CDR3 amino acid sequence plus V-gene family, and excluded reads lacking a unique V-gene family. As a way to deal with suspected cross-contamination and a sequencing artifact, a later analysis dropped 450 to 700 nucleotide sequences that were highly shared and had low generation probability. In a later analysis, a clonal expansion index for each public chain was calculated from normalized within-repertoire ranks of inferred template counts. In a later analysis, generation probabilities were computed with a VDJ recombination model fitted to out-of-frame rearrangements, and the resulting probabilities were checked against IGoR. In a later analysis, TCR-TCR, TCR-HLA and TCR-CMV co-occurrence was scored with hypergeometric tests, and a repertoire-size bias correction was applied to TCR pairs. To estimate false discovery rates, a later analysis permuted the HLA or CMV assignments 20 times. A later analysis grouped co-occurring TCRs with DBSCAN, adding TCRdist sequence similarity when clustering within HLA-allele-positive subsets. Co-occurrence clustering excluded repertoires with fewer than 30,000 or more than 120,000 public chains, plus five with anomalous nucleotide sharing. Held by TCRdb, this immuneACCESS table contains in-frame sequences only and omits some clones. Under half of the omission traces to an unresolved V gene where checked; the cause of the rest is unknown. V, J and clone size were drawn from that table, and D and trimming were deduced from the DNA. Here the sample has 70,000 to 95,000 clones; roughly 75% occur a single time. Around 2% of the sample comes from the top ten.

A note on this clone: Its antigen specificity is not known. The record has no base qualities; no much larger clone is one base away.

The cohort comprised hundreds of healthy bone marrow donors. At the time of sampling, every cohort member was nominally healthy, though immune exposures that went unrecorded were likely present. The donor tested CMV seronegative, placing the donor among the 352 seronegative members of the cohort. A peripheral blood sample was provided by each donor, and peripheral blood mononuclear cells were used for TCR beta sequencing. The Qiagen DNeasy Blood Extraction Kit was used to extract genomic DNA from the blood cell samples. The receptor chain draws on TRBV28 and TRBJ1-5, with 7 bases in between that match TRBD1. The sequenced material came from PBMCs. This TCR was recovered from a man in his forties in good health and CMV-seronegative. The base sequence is TGTGCCAGCATCAAAACAGATCCGGGACAGTGGAATCAGCCCCAGCATTTT. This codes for CASIKTDPGQWNQPQHF.